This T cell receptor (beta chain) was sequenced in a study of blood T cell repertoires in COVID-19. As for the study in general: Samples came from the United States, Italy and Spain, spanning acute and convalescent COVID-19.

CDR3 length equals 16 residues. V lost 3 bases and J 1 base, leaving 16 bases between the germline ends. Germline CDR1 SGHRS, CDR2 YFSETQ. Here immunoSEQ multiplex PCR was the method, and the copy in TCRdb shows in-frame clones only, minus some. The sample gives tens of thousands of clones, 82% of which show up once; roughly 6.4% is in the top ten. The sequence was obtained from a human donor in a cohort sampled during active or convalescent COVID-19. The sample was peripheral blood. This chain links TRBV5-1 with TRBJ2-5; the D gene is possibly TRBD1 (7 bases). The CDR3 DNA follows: TGCGCCAGCAGCTGGGGTGGAGGGGACAGCCAAGAGACCCAGTACTTC. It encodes CASSWGGGDSQETQYF.